The source of this T cell receptor beta chain is a study of response to subunit inactivated influenza vaccine (dated by TCRdb to the late 2010s). As for the study more broadly: The study used deep quantitative T cell receptor repertoire profiling to track responses to a trivalent subunit inactivated influenza vaccine. Findings and caveats that apply to the study as a whole: The authors proposed that each seasonal influenza vaccination may bring in only a limited number of new T cells.

The CDR3 goes from the cysteine to the phenylalanine over 15 residues. The read is trimmed to its CDR3 DNA, 45 bases read in frame from base 1. After removal of 0 bases from V and 8 bases from J, the junction retains 6 bases not matched to a gene. The germline V gene yields SGDLS for CDR1 and YYNGEE for CDR2. In this sample, this clonotype turned up a few times. It has no known antigen specificity. No base quality information exists; no much larger clone differs at one position. Libraries came from RT-PCR. Sequencing instrument: Illumina HiSeq 2500. Clones were called with MiXCR by TCRdb after fastp trimmed the public reads at Q25, and only in-frame beta chains were retained. Merged by CDR3 protein, the rows form single entries marked with the most common genes and DNA. The sample has about 570,000 distinct CDR3 sequences on record, about 11% of them singletons. Of the sample, about 10% falls within the top ten clones.

The same sample was also used in a study of T cells expressing NK-cell markers. As that second study puts it: The TCR beta cDNA libraries were made using 5'RACE template switching, a step that added both a universal primer site and unique molecular identifiers. TCR beta-chain repertoires were profiled in sorted CD3+CD56+NKG2C+, CD3+CD56+NKG2C- and CD3+CD56-NKG2C+ T-cell subsets from about 8 donors. Of the eight sequenced donors, seven were found to be HCMV-seropositive and one was found to be HCMV-seronegative. In several experiments an anti-gammadeltaTCR antibody was added to restrict sorting to alphabetaTCR-expressing T cells. In roughly 6 donors, the dominant CD3+CD56+NKG2C+ clonotypes ranked among the top 10 CD8+ clonotypes, making up 1.0-7.0% of CD8+ T cells. Those dominant clonotypes were again the most abundant among CD3+CD56-NKG2C+ cells in a few donors, at roughly 25-65%. It remained unclear whether the expanded NKG2C-expressing T cell clones were specific for HCMV antigens. Randomly selected healthy volunteers, three men and five women, were used as the eight sequenced donors. To determine HCMV serostatus, a commercial ELISA kit was used to detect HCMV-specific IgG in serum. Peripheral blood mononuclear cells were isolated from blood by Ficoll density gradient centrifugation. For several donors, bulk peripheral blood T-cell repertoires were also sequenced from unsorted PBMC. cDNA synthesis was primed from the TCR beta constant segment, followed by two successive PCR amplification steps. The libraries were sequenced on Illumina HiSeq 2000/2500, MiSeq or NextSeq, producing 2 x 150 bp reads. MIGEC was used to demultiplex reads and group the reads by UMI, and MiTCR was used to assemble and quantify clonotypes. To exclude erroneous sequences, only TCR cDNA sequences supported by at least two reads were retained. The tcR package was used for downstream repertoire analysis, and clonotypes were matched between fractions using CDR3 nucleotide sequence together with V segment. VDJmatch was used to annotate antigen specificity against VDJdb, with one amino acid substitution in CDR3 allowed.

The TCR sequence derives from a middle-aged man who received an inactivated influenza vaccine. Donor details come from another sample of the same person, matched by shared clones. The chain was built from TRBV9 and TRBJ2-1; 9 of the junction bases match TRBD2. Sequenced here: PBMCs from blood, sampled on the day of vaccination. The CDR3 in this case is CASSVEGLAGDEQFF. The DNA sequence reads TGTGCCAGCAGCGTAGAAGGATTAGCGGGAGATGAGCAGTTCTTC.